These 6 T cell receptor beta chains were all obtained from the same sample, sequenced in a study of beta chain features in type 1 diabetes. Every isolated RNA sample was fully reverse transcribed, so sequencing captured expressed TCRB transcripts. Sequenced by immunoSEQ multiplex PCR; TCRdb stores in-frame clones only, minus some. The sample contains thousands of clones, 78% of which appear only once. The sequencing input was Tregs from blood. These receptor sequences come from a woman aged 18-29 years in good health.

Points on this clone: No DNA is shown, since the ends of the CDR3 on it are uncertain; the CDR3 is the one TCRdb lists. The chain is built from TRBV6-1 and TRBJ2-1; the D call of TRBD1 is as the table states it, not checked on the DNA. In germline, CDR1 is MNHNS, CDR2 SASEGT. The CDR3 spans 15 residues, counting both ends. The CDR3 loop reads CASSVVGQGANIRIF.

V gene TRBV6-5 combines with J gene TRBJ1-2, with D perhaps matching TRBD1 (5 bases). The CDR3 runs 13 residues. Trimming removed 6 bases from V and 0 bases from J, with 8 bases in between. Per the germline V gene, CDR1 is MNHEY and CDR2 is SVGAGI. CDR3: CASSRRANYGYTF. In nucleotides, the CDR3 is TGTGCCAGCAGCCGCAGGGCTAACTATGGCTACACCTTC.

The genes are TRBV6-1 and TRBJ2-7; 8 nucleotides align to TRBD1. CDR1 MNHNS and CDR2 SASEGT come from the germline V gene. The CDR3 is 14 residues long. The V gene end was trimmed by 7 bases and the J gene end by 6 bases; junction bases not matched to a gene: 11. CDR3 protein: CASTIWTGPGEQYF. Written as DNA, the CDR3 is TGTGCCAGCACCATCTGGACAGGGCCCGGCGAGCAGTACTTC.

A few counts support this clone. The rearrangement uses TRBV5-1 and TRBJ2-7; 8 bases are a match to TRBD1. This CDR3 region has 13 residues. V lost 7 bases and J lost 7; bases outside the gene matches: 10. Germline assignment: CDR1 SGHRS and CDR2 YFSETQ. The CDR3, as DNA: TGCGCCAGCGGCGGACAGGGTTCGGTTGAGCAGTACTTC. Its protein is CASGGQGSVEQYF. Variable domain in full (rest from reference TRBV5-1 and TRBJ2-7): KAGVTQTPRYLIKTRGQQVTLSCSPISGHRSVSWYQQTPGQGLQFLFEYFSETQRNKGNFPGRFSGRQFSNSRSEMNVSTLELGDSALYLCASGGQGSVEQYFGPGTRLTVT.

A few counts support this clone. This chain links TRBV10-3 with TRBJ1-2; 8 positions match TRBD1. The germline CDR1 and CDR2 sequences are ENHRY and SYGVKD. The CDR3 extends over 14 amino acids. V was clipped by 6 bases and J by 4 bases; unmatched bases: 7. The CDR3 protein is CAISPGGWSYGYTF. In DNA form, the CDR3 reads TGTGCCATCAGCCCAGGGGGCTGGAGCTATGGCTACACCTTC.

The chain is built from TRBV12-5 and TRBJ1-2; TRBD1 is a possible D gene (5 bases). The V end was cut by 4 bases, the J end by 4 bases, with 22 bases between. The CDR3 has 17 residues. Germline lookup yields CDR1 LGHNT and CDR2 FRNRAP. Here the CDR3 DNA reads TGTGCTAGTGGTTCCATGTATCTGCAGGGAAAGACCTATGGCTACACCTTC. The encoded protein is CASGSMYLQGKTYGYTF.